A selection of T cell receptor beta chains follows, all from one sample in a study of CD8+ T cells in alopecia areata. Sequencing used immunoSEQ multiplex PCR; TCRdb keeps in-frame clones, though not all of them. The sample consists of about 250,000 clones, less than 80% of them appearing once. The sequencing used CD4+ T cells sorted from blood, collected at week 0. The source is a human donor with alopecia areata. Both conserved end residues are part of each CDR3. D genes are given only for firm matches. Clone size is given for some rows only: seen once, a few or many times, or a class if the clone is expanded.

TRBV30	-	-	TRBJ1-6	CAWSSDLSYNSPLHF	TGTGCCTGGAGTTCTGACCTCTCCTATAATTCACCCCTCCACTTT
TRBV29-1	-	-	TRBJ2-1	CSVEEKSSYNEQFF	TGCAGCGTTGAGGAGAAAAGCTCCTACAATGAGCAGTTCTTC
TRBV27	-	TRBD1	TRBJ2-1	CASSLSRTGRGNEQFF	TGTGCCAGCAGTTTAAGCCGGACAGGGAGAGGGAATGAGCAGTTCTTC
TRBV29-1	few	-	TRBJ2-3	CSARPTRGPDTQYF	TGCAGCGCCCGTCCTACCCGCGGGCCTGATACGCAGTATTTT
TRBV30	-	-	TRBJ1-6	CAWSGQATSSYNSPLHF	TGTGCCTGGAGTGGACAAGCAACGAGCTCCTATAATTCACCCCTCCACTTT
TRBV30	-	-	TRBJ1-5	CAWSPGNNQPQHF	TGTGCCTGGAGTCCGGGGAACAATCAGCCCCAGCATTTT
TRBV29-1	-	TRBD1	TRBJ2-5	CSGVKTGGGETQYF	TGCAGCGGGGTAAAGACAGGGGGCGGAGAGACCCAGTACTTC
TRBV29-1	-	TRBD2	TRBJ2-1	CSVMTSGGPSSYNEQFF	TGCAGCGTTATGACTAGCGGGGGGCCTAGCTCCTACAATGAGCAGTTCTTC
TRBV30	-	-	TRBJ2-4	CALGPKNIQYF	TGTGCCTTGGGGCCCAAAAACATTCAGTACTTC
TRBV4-2	-	-	TRBJ2-4	CASSQGAGEVQYF	TGTGCCAGCAGCCAAGGGGCAGGGGAGGTTCAGTACTTC
TRBV29-1	-	-	TRBJ2-5	CSAGEETQYF	TGCAGCGCGGGGGAAGAGACCCAGTACTTC
TRBV15	-	-	TRBJ1-1	CATSRDLSMNTEAFF	TGTGCCACCAGCAGAGATCTATCCATGAACACTGAAGCTTTCTTT
TRBV27	few	TRBD2	TRBJ2-6	CASRFSGDSGANVLTF	TGTGCCAGCAGATTCAGCGGGGACTCTGGGGCCAACGTCCTGACTTTC
TRBV25-1	-	-	TRBJ2-7	CASSEGYEQYF	TGTGCCAGCAGTGAGGGTTACGAGCAGTACTTC
TRBV27	once	-	TRBJ2-7	CASSSLGGWNEQYF	TGTGCCAGCAGTTCTCTAGGGGGGTGGAACGAGCAGTACTTC
TRBV4-3	-	-	TRBJ2-5	CASSQRWAIQETQYF	TGCGCCAGCAGCCAACGGTGGGCGATCCAAGAGACCCAGTACTTC
TRBV5-4	-	TRBD1	TRBJ1-2	CASSLSTGNYGYTF	TGTGCCAGCAGCCTATCGACAGGGAACTATGGCTACACCTTC
TRBV27	-	TRBD1	TRBJ1-2	CASSRQGAGGYTF	TGTGCCAGCAGTCGACAGGGGGCGGGAGGCTACACCTTC
TRBV29-1	few	TRBD2	TRBJ2-1	CSVASGTYNEQFF	TGCAGCGTTGCTAGCGGGACCTACAATGAGCAGTTCTTC
TRBV30	-	-	TRBJ2-7	CAWSRGGSYEQYF	TGTGCCTGGAGTAGGGGGGGCTCCTACGAGCAGTACTTC
TRBV30	-	-	TRBJ2-1	CAWSVRTVARGEQFF	TGTGCCTGGAGTGTTCGAACAGTCGCCCGAGGTGAGCAGTTCTTC
TRBV4-1	-	TRBD2	TRBJ2-1	CASSQRAGDEQFF	TGCGCCAGCAGCCAACGAGCGGGGGATGAGCAGTTCTTC
TRBV7-9	-	-	TRBJ2-5	CASSFPQGQTQYF	TGTGCCAGCAGCTTCCCCCAGGGACAGACCCAGTACTTC
TRBV30	once	-	TRBJ1-5	CAWSVNSNQPQHF	TGTGCCTGGAGTGTCAATAGCAATCAGCCCCAGCATTTT
TRBV7-2	-	-	TRBJ2-5	CASGGSLWTQYF	TGTGCCAGCGGAGGGTCTTTGTGGACCCAGTACTTC
TRBV29-1	few	-	TRBJ2-2	CSVDKGGELFF	TGCAGCGTCGATAAAGGAGGGGAGCTGTTTTTT
TRBV5-1	once	-	TRBJ1-5	CASSLGGASNQPQHF	TGCGCCAGCAGCTTGGGAGGGGCGAGCAATCAGCCCCAGCATTTT
TRBV2	few	TRBD2	TRBJ2-5	CASARGVVETQYF	TGTGCCAGTGCCCGGGGGGTCGTAGAGACCCAGTACTTC
TRBV7-2	-	-	TRBJ2-7	CASSPRPAYEQYF	TGTGCCAGCAGCCCCCGGCCGGCCTACGAGCAGTACTTC
TRBV30	few	-	TRBJ1-2	CAWMGDNYGYTF	TGTGCCTGGATGGGTGATAACTATGGCTACACCTTC
TRBV4-3	-	TRBD2	TRBJ2-5	CASSQEAGGVETQYF	TGCGCCAGCAGCCAAGAAGCGGGGGGGGTGGAGACCCAGTACTTC
TRBV6-5	-	TRBD1	TRBJ2-7	CASKRQGAYEQYF	TGTGCCAGCAAACGACAGGGGGCCTACGAGCAGTACTTC
TRBV25-1	-	-	TRBJ2-5	CASSTSASPQYF	TGTGCCAGCAGTACCAGCGCCAGCCCCCAGTACTTC
TRBV9	-	TRBD1	TRBJ1-1	CASSARQGIVNTEAFF	TGTGCCAGCAGCGCCCGACAGGGGATCGTGAACACTGAAGCTTTCTTT
TRBV5-6	-	TRBD2	TRBJ2-7	CASSPTSGGPSSYEQYF	TGTGCCAGCAGCCCGACTAGCGGGGGACCGAGCTCCTACGAGCAGTACTTC
TRBV10-3	once	-	TRBJ1-2	CAINAVSGYGYTF	TGTGCCATCAACGCAGTCTCGGGCTATGGCTACACCTTC
TRBV30	-	-	TRBJ2-7	CAWSRPPYEQYF	TGTGCCTGGTCCAGGCCTCCCTACGAGCAGTACTTC
TRBV10-3	few	TRBD2	TRBJ2-7	CATLAGGNSYEQYF	TGTGCCACTTTAGCGGGGGGAAACTCCTACGAGCAGTACTTC
TRBV30	-	-	TRBJ2-1	CAWNLPGTSSYNEQFF	TGTGCCTGGAATTTACCCGGGACTTCTTCCTACAATGAGCAGTTCTTC
TRBV7-2	-	-	TRBJ2-5	CASRADQETQYF	TGTGCCAGCAGGGCAGACCAAGAGACCCAGTACTTC
TRBV6-5	-	TRBD1	TRBJ2-3	CASSRSGGFTDTQYF	TGTGCCAGCAGCCGATCAGGGGGCTTTACAGATACGCAGTATTTT
TRBV6-1	-	-	TRBJ1-2	CASSDVDGIYGYTF	TGTGCCAGCAGTGATGTGGACGGCATCTATGGCTACACCTTC
TRBV30	-	-	TRBJ2-7	CAWRDGTYEQYF	TGTGCCTGGAGGGACGGGACCTACGAGCAGTACTTC
TRBV4-2	-	-	TRBJ2-7	CASSRVAAGVDEQYF	TGTGCCAGCAGCCGAGTAGCGGCCGGGGTGGACGAGCAGTACTTC
TRBV4-3	-	-	TRBJ1-4	CASSQVLDLNEKLFF	TGCGCCAGCAGCCAAGTGTTGGACCTTAATGAAAAACTGTTTTTT
TRBV29-1	-	-	TRBJ1-3	CSVSAYTGNTIYF	TGCAGCGTTAGCGCTTACACTGGAAACACCATATATTTT
TRBV5-1	-	TRBD1	TRBJ2-1	CASSTDRGRAYNEQFF	TGCGCCAGCAGCACCGACAGGGGACGTGCGTACAATGAGCAGTTCTTC
TRBV15	-	-	TRBJ2-7	CATSREDLQYF	TGTGCCACCAGCAGAGAGGATCTGCAGTACTTC
TRBV13	few	TRBD1	TRBJ1-2	CASSTGQGPGGYTF	TGTGCCAGCAGCACAGGACAGGGACCAGGAGGCTACACCTTC
TRBV18	many	-	TRBJ1-2	CASSPDKNYGYTF	TGTGCCAGCTCACCAGACAAGAACTATGGCTACACCTTC
TRBV5-1	-	TRBD1	TRBJ1-2	CASSVGQGDYGYTF	TGCGCCAGCAGCGTGGGACAGGGAGACTATGGCTACACCTTC
TRBV28	-	TRBD1	TRBJ2-1	CASSLSPTGRLNEQFF	TGTGCCAGCAGTTTAAGCCCGACAGGGCGTCTGAATGAGCAGTTCTTC
TRBV30	-	-	TRBJ2-2	CAWLGTTNTGELFF	TGTGCCTGGCTCGGGACAACGAACACCGGGGAGCTGTTTTTT